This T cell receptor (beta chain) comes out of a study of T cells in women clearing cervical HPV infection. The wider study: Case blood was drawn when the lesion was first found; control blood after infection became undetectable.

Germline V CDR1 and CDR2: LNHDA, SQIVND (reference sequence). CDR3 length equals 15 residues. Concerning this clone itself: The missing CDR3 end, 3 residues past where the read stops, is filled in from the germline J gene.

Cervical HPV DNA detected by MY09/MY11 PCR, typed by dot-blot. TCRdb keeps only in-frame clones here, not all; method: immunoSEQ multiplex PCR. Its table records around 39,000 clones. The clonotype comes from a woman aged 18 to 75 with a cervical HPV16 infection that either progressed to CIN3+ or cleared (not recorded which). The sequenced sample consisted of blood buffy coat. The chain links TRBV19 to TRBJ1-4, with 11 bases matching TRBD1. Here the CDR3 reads CASRSGTGGYPPLFF. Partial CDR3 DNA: TGTGCCAGTAGGTCCGGGACAGGGGGGTATCCACCA. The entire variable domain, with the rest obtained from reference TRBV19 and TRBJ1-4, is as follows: DGGITQSPKYLFRKEGQNVTLSCEQNLNHDAMYWYRQDPGQGLRLIYYSQIVNDFQKGDIAEGYSVSREKKESFPLTVTSAQKNPTAFYLCASRSGTGGYPPLFFGSGTQLSVL.